The rows below give T cell receptor beta chains drawn from one sample of a study of blood T cell repertoires in COVID-19. The method was immunoSEQ multiplex PCR; TCRdb's version includes in-frame clones alone and lacks a portion of them. This sample carries 40,000 to 65,000 clones, about nine tenths of them seen once, and the ten largest clones take approximately 2.6%. Sequencing was done on a sample of peripheral blood. These receptors all stem from a man of 80 years or more with acute or convalescent COVID-19. CDR3s include the opening cysteine and the closing phenylalanine or tryptophan. A D gene is named only where the DNA matches it firmly.

TRBV9	11	TRBJ2-3	NA	TGTGCCAGCAGCGCCTTGGATACGCAGTATTTT	CASSALDTQYF
TRBV7-2	15	TRBJ2-1	TRBD1	TGTGCCAGCAGCTTACGACTAGGGGGGACAGGTGAGCAGTTCTTC	CASSLRLGGTGEQFF
TRBV12-3/TRBV12-4	13	TRBJ1-2	NA	TGTGCCAGCAGTCCTGGACAAACTTATGGCTACACCTTC	CASSPGQTYGYTF
TRBV6-2/TRBV6-3	15	TRBJ2-2	NA	TGTGCCAGCAGTTACGGGGCCTCGAACACCGGGGAGCTGTTTTTT	CASSYGASNTGELFF
TRBV11-3	15	TRBJ2-3	NA	TGTGCCAGCAGCTTAGGGGTTAGCGGCACAGATACGCAGTATTTT	CASSLGVSGTDTQYF
TRBV4-1	16	TRBJ2-1	TRBD1	TGCGCCAGCAGCCAAGTAGGGACAGGGTCCTACAATGAGCAGTTCTTC	CASSQVGTGSYNEQFF
TRBV27	15	TRBJ2-7	NA	TGTGCCAGCAGTTTATCGAGGCAGGGGAACTACGAGCAGTACTTC	CASSLSRQGNYEQYF
TRBV5-6	18	TRBJ2-1	TRBD2	TGTGCCAGCAGCCCCCTATACCCTAGCGGGGGGGCGAGGAATGAGCAGTTCTTC	CASSPLYPSGGARNEQFF
TRBV7-9	14	TRBJ1-2	NA	TGTGCCAGCAGCACCTTGTTGACAGGAAATGGCTACACCTTC	CASSTLLTGNGYTF
TRBV11-2	16	TRBJ2-7	NA	TGTGCCAGCAGCTTAATACAGGGCCCTTCAAGGGTCGAGCAGTACTTC	CASSLIQGPSRVEQYF
TRBV7-2	15	TRBJ1-1	NA	TGTGCCAGCAGCTTAGCAGTCAGTATGAACACTGAAGCTTTCTTT	CASSLAVSMNTEAFF
TRBV7-6	17	TRBJ2-3	TRBD1	TGTGCCAGCAGCTTAGAAGGCCCGGGACAGCTCTTAAATACGCAGTATTTT	CASSLEGPGQLLNTQYF
TRBV4-3	15	TRBJ2-7	TRBD1	TGCGCCAGCAGCCAAGCAGGGGGCAGGAGGTTCGAGCAGTACTTC	CASSQAGGRRFEQYF